This T cell receptor (beta chain) comes out of a study of cytomegalovirus exposure and HLA in healthy donors. Vbeta (60) and Jbeta (13) primers were used in the PCR. Clones were read by immunoSEQ multiplex PCR, and TCRdb kept only the in-frame ones, dropping some. Seen here are over 65,000 clones, approximately 79% observed once, and the top ten hold around 15%. The CDR3 has 14 residues. Trimming removed 0 bases at V and 3 bases at J, with 8 bases between. CDR1 LNHDA and CDR2 SQIVND come from the germline V gene (reference sequence). Sample: PBMCs. The source of this sequence is a human donor in good health. The chain recombines TRBV19 with TRBJ1-1; D may be TRBD1 (5 bases). Here the CDR3 DNA reads TGTGCCAGTAGTATAGAGGCAGGGTACACTGAAGCTTTCTTT. It specifies CASSIEAGYTEAFF. Based on the CDR3 plus reference TRBV19 and TRBJ1-1, the full variable domain is DGGITQSPKYLFRKEGQNVTLSCEQNLNHDAMYWYRQDPGQGLRLIYYSQIVNDFQKGDIAEGYSVSREKKESFPLTVTSAQKNPTAFYLCASSIEAGYTEAFFGQGTRLTVV.